The rows below give T cell receptor beta chains drawn from one sample of a study of T-cell memory formation after mild COVID-19. TCRdb re-derived calls from the 5' RACE reads in MiXCR, one entry per CDR3 protein. The sample has a few hundred thousand distinct CDR3 sequences, roughly 23% seen once. Sequenced input: PBMCs or a T cell subset sorted from them (not recorded which). These receptors were collected from an adult woman who had mild COVID-19 (a few samples of this study predate the infection). Cell type and time point are not known. CDR3s include the opening cysteine and the closing phenylalanine or tryptophan. The D gene is left open where the match is weak. Expanded clones are given a class, and other clones once, few, many or no size at all.

once,TRBV29-1,.,TRBJ2-7,TGCAGCGTTGAAGCCGGGCGCTACGAGCAGTACTTC,CSVEAGRYEQYF
few,TRBV9,.,TRBJ2-7,TGTGCCAGCAGCCAAGGGGGACGGAACTACGAGCAGTACTTC,CASSQGGRNYEQYF
few,TRBV7-3,TRBD1,TRBJ1-1,TGTGCCAGCAGACAAACAGGGGGCACTGAAGCTTTCTTT,CASRQTGGTEAFF
.,TRBV6-2/TRBV6-3,TRBD1,TRBJ1-1,TGTGCCAGCAGCGACCTAACAGGGGTTGAAACTGAAGCTTTCTTT,CASSDLTGVETEAFF
.,TRBV28,.,TRBJ1-1,TGTGCCAGCAGTTTTTTAAGAACTGAAGCTTTCTTT,CASSFLRTEAFF
.,TRBV10-2,.,TRBJ2-5,TGCGCCAGCAGCCACGGTCGAGAGACCCAGTACTTC,CASSHGRETQYF
.,TRBV24-1,.,TRBJ1-2,TGTGCCACCAGTGATTTTTCGCAGCCCCCCTATGGCTACACCTTC,CATSDFSQPPYGYTF
.,TRBV12-3/TRBV12-4,TRBD2,TRBJ2-1,TGTGCCAGCAGTTATGGACTAGCGGGACCCAATGAGCAGTTCTTC,CASSYGLAGPNEQFF
few,TRBV12-3/TRBV12-4,TRBD2,TRBJ2-1,TGTGCCAGCAGTTTTCCCGGGGCGGGGGAGTACTTC,CASSFPGAGEYF
once,TRBV6-5,.,TRBJ2-1,TGTGCCAGCAGTTACGTCAGGGCTACTGAGCAGTTCTTC,CASSYVRATEQFF